This record concerns one T cell receptor beta chain sequence. Its antigen target is currently unknown. No much larger clone exists at a distance of one base, and base qualities are not known. The source of the sample is a study of beta chain features in type 1 diabetes (dated by TCRdb to the late 2010s). At the level of the whole study: Patients and healthy donors did not differ in mean age, gender distribution, total cell number or subset yield. The study compared the TCRB repertoires of sorted circulating CD4+ T cell subsets in recently diagnosed type 1 diabetes patients with those in matched healthy donors. Regulatory and stem cell-like memory subsets were obtained from only 8 patients and roughly eight healthy donors, while naive and central memory subsets were obtained from all 30 or so donors. A total of approximately 110,000,000 sorted cells were examined across all samples, and a strong correlation was observed between cell number per subset and RNA yield.

Broad study findings and their caveats: HLA sub-analyses involved small numbers of individuals, so any influence of HLA type on TCRB rearrangement remained unresolved. Shorter templates might have been favored by PCR, but patient and control samples were amplified and corrected together, so both groups would have been affected equally by any skew. Naive, central memory and regulatory TCRB repertoires appeared to be more alike among patients than among healthy donors. Because cDNA was sequenced instead of genomic DNA, activated cells with high expression could be over-represented, although the groups did not differ in activation or CD3 levels. Patients with type 1 diabetes made fewer insertions and deleted more nucleotides at VDJ recombination sites, implying thymic rearrangement abnormalities. Type 1 diabetes patients showed a moderate but significant shortening of TCRB CDR3 length in all four CD4+ subsets.

All of the isolated RNA was reverse transcribed with the High Capacity cDNA Reverse Transcription Kit, so expressed TCRB transcripts were sequenced. Deep immunoSEQ sequencing was applied to naive, central memory and regulatory T cell samples, giving an average of roughly 3.5 million total reads per sample. Sorted cells were lysed in RLT buffer, and RNA was extracted using DNase-treated RNeasy Micro or Mini kits according to cell number. To prevent cross-contamination, each cell subset was processed individually, whereas patient and healthy donor samples were processed jointly. TCRB sequences were amplified from cDNA with the immunoSEQ multiplex PCR, producing 87-bp fragments spanning the CDR3 region. Sequencing of the amplicons was performed on the Illumina HiSeq platform. As for the original processing: PCR bias was computationally corrected using synthetic template baselines, reads within Hamming distance 2 were collapsed, and singletons that could not be merged were discarded. Reads were aligned to IMGT to assign V, D and J genes, CDR3 length, and insertions or deletions at six rearrangement sites. Within each subset, clonotype counts were normalized to the number of sorted cells before true diversity and Gini coefficients were calculated with the tcR R package. The overlap coefficient, calculated on TCRB nucleotide sequences, was used to measure repertoire sharing. TCRdb's version of the immuneACCESS table is confined to in-frame rearrangements and falls short of the full clone set. An unresolved V gene accounts for under half of the shortfall where checked; the remainder is of unknown origin. That table supplies the V and J calls and clone size; D and trimming were determined from the DNA. The sample table contains 300,000 to 450,000 clones; only one count was recorded for around 9.6% of them. The top ten clonotypes cover less than 0.65% of the sample.

Each donor gave one peripheral blood draw, averaging approximately 110 mL, which was collected into heparinised tubes. A BD FACSAria II was used to sort naive, central memory, regulatory and stem cell-like memory CD4+ T cells with a panel that included CD45RO, CCR7, CD25, CD127, CD95 and CD27. A purity above 98% was achieved for all sorted populations. Right away, PBMCs were isolated by Lymphoprep density gradient centrifugation and were stained directly, with no culture step. So that batch effects would be minimized, each experiment stained and sorted samples in pairs, pairing one healthy donor with one patient. V is shortened by 7 bases, J by 5 bases, and the region joining them spans 11 bases. Spanning cysteine to phenylalanine, the CDR3 consists of 13 amino acids. Left in the record is the CDR3 DNA by itself, 39 bases read in frame from the first base. The germline V gene sets CDR1 to MNHNS and CDR2 to SASEGT.

This chain joins TRBV6-1 to TRBJ2-2, with no confidently assigned D gene. The sequenced sample was central memory CD4+ T cells from blood. This receptor was taken from a man under 40 with type 1 diabetes. The CDR3: CASTDMGTGELFF. The nucleotide sequence reads TGTGCCAGCACAGATATGGGGACCGGGGAGCTGTTTTTT.